The 3 T cell receptor beta chains below come from one sample, sequenced in a study of CD8 T cells in ankylosing spondylitis. Broader study findings: What appeared characteristic of ankylosing spondylitis blood was a TCR beta motif of several highly homologous variants.

TCRdb reprocessed the 5' RACE reads with MiXCR, giving one entry per CDR3 protein. The data hold over 700,000 distinct CDR3 sequences, with roughly 19% observed a single time. No antigens are known for them. Sequences were obtained from blood, either unsorted or a sorted T cell fraction (not recorded which). These receptors all stem from a male donor with ankylosing spondylitis.

The genes are TRBV7-7 and TRBJ1-5; 7 bases fit TRBD1. With V trimmed by 11 bases and J by 4 bases, 17 bases remained unmatched. Germline lookup yields CDR1 SSHAT and CDR2 FNYEAQ (reference sequence). The CDR3 covers 16 residues. This chain's CDR3 is CAGPRGSRGFNQPQHF. CDR3 DNA sequence: TGTGCCGGGCCAAGGGGGAGCAGGGGGTTTAATCAGCCCCAGCATTTT.

The chain uses TRBV29-1 and TRBJ2-1; no clear D. The CDR3 covers 15 residues. The V gene's germline CDR1 is SQVTM and CDR2 ANQGSEA. V lost 7 bases to trimming and J lost 2 bases, with 18 bases between them. The CDR3 loop reads CSAHEILGPYNEQFF. The CDR3 coding sequence is TGCAGCGCCCATGAGATTCTGGGCCCCTACAATGAGCAGTTCTTC.

V and J are TRBV7-9 and TRBJ2-1, with D perhaps matching TRBD2 (6 bases). The germline V and J ends were trimmed by 2 bases and 8 bases, with 13 bases remaining between them. The germline CDR1 and CDR2 sequences are SEHNR and FQNEAQ (reference sequence). This CDR3 is built from 14 residues. In DNA form, the CDR3 reads TGTGCCAGCAGCTTAACGGCCCCGGGAGATGAGCAGTTCTTC. This translates into CASSLTAPGDEQFF.